This TCR beta chain was recovered during a study of CD8+ T cells in alopecia areata. Study summary: Treated patients were given oral tofacitinib, which was dosed at 5 to 10 mg twice daily. Treatment ran 6 to 18 months, with 6 months of follow-up afterward. Treated patients' severity was scored by percentage of affected scalp area. Study-wide results and limits: Expanded CD8+ clones among the top 100, as well as scalp clonality, were significantly decreased by tofacitinib.

This clone was observed a handful of times. Its antigen is not known. Sequencing relied on a cDNA template that was reverse transcribed from extracted RNA. Profiled with immunoSEQ multiplex PCR; TCRdb holds only in-frame clones, not every one. The sample holds some 120,000 clones, roughly 55% seen once. Documented treatment: oral pan-JAK inhibitor, 5-10 mg twice daily. J was trimmed by 4 bases and V by 4 bases; bases with no gene match: 4. The CDR3 is made up of 14 amino acids. In germline, CDR1 is MNHNY, CDR2 SVGAGI (reference sequence). This material consisted of CD4+ T cells sorted from blood, taken at week 4, from a patient treated with tofacitinib. J is TRBJ2-3 and V is TRBV6-6; TRBD1 matches at 8 bases. This TCR was recovered from a human donor with alopecia areata. The CDR3 nucleotides read TGTGCCAGCAGTTTCAGGGGGCGAGCAGATACGCAGTATTTT. This gives the protein CASSFRGRADTQYF.